These T cell receptor beta chains were read from a single sample in a study of blood T cells in healthy people across ages. TCRdb itself ran the 5' RACE reads through MiXCR, one entry per CDR3 protein. Among over 700,000 distinct CDR3 sequences listed, roughly 25% were seen once. This sample also belongs to another study, concerning T cells of mothers and their children.

What was sequenced was blood. Receptors were obtained from a boy younger than 18 in good health. Both conserved end residues are part of each CDR3. D genes are given only for firm matches. The listing skips clone size in some rows; elsewhere it reads once, few, many or a size class.

j_call d_call clone_size v_call cdr3_nt cdr3_aa
TRBJ1-1 TRBD1 . TRBV27 TGTGCCAGCAGTCTAGCGGACAGGGTTGAAGCTTTCTTT CASSLADRVEAFF
TRBJ1-1 . few TRBV4-1 TGCGCCAGCAGCCAAGGGTGGGGAATTCACACTGAAGCTTTCTTT CASSQGWGIHTEAFF
TRBJ2-5 TRBD1 few TRBV25-1 TGTGCCAGCAGACGGACAGGGCGGGAGACCCAGTACTTC CASRRTGRETQYF
TRBJ2-7 TRBD2 few TRBV19 TGTGCCAGTAGTGGGTTAAGCGGGAGCTCCTACGAGCAGTACTTC CASSGLSGSSYEQYF
TRBJ2-5 . . TRBV28 TGTGCCAGCAGTCCCTTAAGGACAGGGCGGGAGCAGTACTTC CASSPLRTGREQYF
TRBJ2-1 . . TRBV7-6 TGTGCCAGCAGCTTAGAGGGAACCAATGAGCAGTTCTTC CASSLEGTNEQFF
TRBJ2-1 . . TRBV29-1 TGCAGCGTTGACAGGGCCTACAATGAGCAGTTCTTC CSVDRAYNEQFF
TRBJ1-6 . . TRBV27 TGTGCCAGCAGTTTATGGGGAGAGTCCCTCCACTTT CASSLWGESLHF
TRBJ2-7 . few TRBV2 TGTGCCAGCAGAGATCTCGTAGGGGCCCCCTACGAGCAGTACTTC CASRDLVGAPYEQYF
TRBJ2-1 . few TRBV5-1 TGCGCCAGCAGCTTGGTGGTAGAGAAAGATGAGCAGTTCTTC CASSLVVEKDEQFF
TRBJ1-4 TRBD1 . TRBV25-1 TGTGCCAGCAGTGTACCGGGACAGGGGAGGGAAAAACTGTTTTTT CASSVPGQGREKLFF
TRBJ2-1 . few TRBV20-1 TGCAGTGCTAGAGTCCCGGCCTACAATGAGCAGTTCTTC CSARVPAYNEQFF
TRBJ2-5 . few TRBV4-3 TGCGCCAGCAGCCCAACGTCCAGTTACCAAGAGACCCAGTACTTC CASSPTSSYQETQYF
TRBJ2-7 . . TRBV27 TGTGCCAGCAGTCCTGGGACTGAAATCGAGCAGTACTTC CASSPGTEIEQYF
TRBJ1-1 . . TRBV7-9 TGTGCCAGCAGCCCCGAGAGACCCGGGTCTATGAACACTGAAGCTTTCTTT CASSPERPGSMNTEAFF
TRBJ2-5 . . TRBV11-3 TGTGCCAGCAGCCCTATCTCGACAATACTAGGGAAGACCCAGTACTTC CASSPISTILGKTQYF
TRBJ2-2 . . TRBV6-1 TGTGCCACAGTGTTAGGGACCCTGACTCACGGGGAGCTGTTTTTT CATVLGTLTHGELFF
TRBJ1-5 TRBD1 . TRBV12-3/TRBV12-4 TGTGCCAGCAGCACGGCCAGGGGGTCTTATAGCAATCAGCCCCAGCATTTT CASSTARGSYSNQPQHF
TRBJ2-7 . . TRBV2 TGTGCCAGCAGAGCCCGAGGACAGCCTGACGAGCAGTACTTC CASRARGQPDEQYF
TRBJ1-1 . few TRBV6-1 TGTGCCAGCCAGACAGGTACGAACACTGAAGCTTTCTTT CASQTGTNTEAFF
TRBJ1-2 . few TRBV29-1 TGCAGCGTGATGATTCAACAGGGAGGTGGCTACACCTTC CSVMIQQGGGYTF
TRBJ2-1 TRBD2 . TRBV3-1 TGTGCCAGCAGCCCCACTAGCGCGATATACAACGAGCAGTTCTTC CASSPTSAIYNEQFF
TRBJ1-4 . . TRBV28 TGTGCCAGCAGTCCGAGGACGGGACTACTTAATGAAAAACTGTTTTTT CASSPRTGLLNEKLFF
TRBJ2-1 . . TRBV4-3 TGCGCCAGCAGCCAAGATGCGGATTTAGGCTACAATGAGCAGTTCTTC CASSQDADLGYNEQFF
TRBJ2-1 . . TRBV12-3/TRBV12-4 TGTGCCAGCAGTTTGCCAGGCCCCTACAATGAGCAGTTCTTC CASSLPGPYNEQFF
TRBJ2-2 . . TRBV5-1 TGCGCCAGCAGCTTTCACCGGGGATGGGACGCCGGGGAGCTGTTTTTT CASSFHRGWDAGELFF
TRBJ2-3 TRBD2 few TRBV12-3/TRBV12-4 TGTGCCAGCAGCCCTAGCGGGAGGGCCACAGATACGCAGTATTTT CASSPSGRATDTQYF
TRBJ1-1 . few TRBV29-1 TGCAGCGTTGGGGGTGGCAGGGGTCTATCCCTGAACACTGAAGCTTTCTTT CSVGGGRGLSLNTEAFF
TRBJ1-2 TRBD1 few TRBV6-5 TGTGCCAGCAGTTCCTTACAGGGGGCTTTCTATGGCTACACCTTC CASSSLQGAFYGYTF
TRBJ1-1 TRBD1 few TRBV7-2 TGTGCCAGCAGCTTAAACTTCCCGGGACAGAAGGGGGACACTGAAGCTTTCTTT CASSLNFPGQKGDTEAFF
TRBJ2-7 TRBD1 many TRBV27 TGTGCCAGCAGTTTCCAGGGGGCCTACGAGCAGTACTTC CASSFQGAYEQYF
TRBJ2-5 . . TRBV3-1 TGTGCCAGCAGCCAAGAGAGGGGTAGCGTCCTAGGGGAAGAGACCCAGTACTTC CASSQERGSVLGEETQYF
TRBJ1-2 . once TRBV20-1 TGCAGTGCTCAGCCAGGGACCGGCTACACCTTC CSAQPGTGYTF
TRBJ2-7 TRBD2 few TRBV15 TGTGCCACCAGCAGCACGACTAGCGGGGTTTACGAGCAGTACTTC CATSSTTSGVYEQYF
TRBJ2-5 . . TRBV4-2 TGTGCCAGCAGCCACCAAGTGGGGAGTACCCATACTAGTTTTGGTGAGACCCAGTACTTC CASSHQVGSTHTSFGETQYF
TRBJ1-5 . . TRBV4-3 TGCGCCAGCAGCCAAGACTGGGGAGGGAGCAATCAGCCCCAGCATTTT CASSQDWGGSNQPQHF
TRBJ2-2 . few TRBV7-2 TGTGCCAGCAGCTTTTTAGACTCCGGGGAGCTGTTTTTT CASSFLDSGELFF
TRBJ1-1 TRBD1 . TRBV10-3 TGTGCCATCAGTGAAACCCCGGGACAGGGGATGAACACTGAAGCTTTCTTT CAISETPGQGMNTEAFF
TRBJ2-5 . few TRBV7-8 TGTGCCACCAATTTTCGGGAGACCCAGTACTTC CATNFRETQYF
TRBJ2-7 TRBD2 . TRBV5-1 TGCGCCAGCAGCACTACTAGCGGGAGAGTCTACGAGCAGTACTTC CASSTTSGRVYEQYF
TRBJ1-1 TRBD1 . TRBV29-1 TGCAGCGCCGGCGTTACCCAGGGGGGAGAAGCTTTCTTT CSAGVTQGGEAFF
TRBJ2-2 TRBD2 few TRBV7-8 TGTGCCAGCAGCTCTCTCGGGTTAGCGGGTCGGCAGGGCCCCGGGGAGCTGTTTTTT CASSSLGLAGRQGPGELFF
TRBJ1-2 TRBD1 . TRBV6-1 TGTGCCAGCAGTGAGACAGGGGCCTATGGCTACACCTTC CASSETGAYGYTF
TRBJ2-5 TRBD2 few TRBV15 TGTGCCGCCGGAACGGCGGGAGGCCTCCAAGAGACCCAGTACTTC CAAGTAGGLQETQYF
TRBJ1-1 . . TRBV19 TGTGCCAGTAGTTTTCCGTGGAGCTTGAACACTGAAGCTTTCTTT CASSFPWSLNTEAFF
TRBJ1-2 . . TRBV20-1 TGCAGTGCTAGACTACAGGGACATGGCTACACCTTC CSARLQGHGYTF
TRBJ1-5 . . TRBV5-1 TGTGCCAGCAGCCTCACAGGAATTAGCAATCAGCCCCAGCATTTT CASSLTGISNQPQHF
TRBJ1-2 TRBD1 few TRBV5-6 TGTGCCAGCAGCTTGGGAGACAGGGGGACTAACTATGGCTACACCTTC CASSLGDRGTNYGYTF
TRBJ2-1 . . TRBV27 TGTGCCAGCAGTCTCGGGGACACGAGCTCCTACAATGAGCAGTTCTTC CASSLGDTSSYNEQFF
TRBJ2-3 TRBD1 . TRBV4-1 TGCGCCAGCAGCCAAAAGTCCCAGGGGGACACAGATACGCAGTATTTT CASSQKSQGDTDTQYF